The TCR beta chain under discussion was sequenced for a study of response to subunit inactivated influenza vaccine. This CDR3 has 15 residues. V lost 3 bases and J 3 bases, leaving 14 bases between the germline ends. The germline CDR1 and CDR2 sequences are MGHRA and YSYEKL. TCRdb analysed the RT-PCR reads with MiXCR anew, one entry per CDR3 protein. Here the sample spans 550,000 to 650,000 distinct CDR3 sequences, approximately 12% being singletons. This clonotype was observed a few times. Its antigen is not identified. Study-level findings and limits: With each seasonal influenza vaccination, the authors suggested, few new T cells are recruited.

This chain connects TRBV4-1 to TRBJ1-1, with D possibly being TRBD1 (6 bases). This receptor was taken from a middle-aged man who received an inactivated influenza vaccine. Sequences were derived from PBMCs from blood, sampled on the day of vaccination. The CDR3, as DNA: TGCGCCAGCAGCCACAGGGGTCGGTCGGACACTGAAGCTTTCTTT. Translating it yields CASSHRGRSDTEAFF.